These 28 T cell receptor beta chains originate from one sample sequenced in a study of shared clonotypes between healthy human individuals. The assay was immunoSEQ multiplex PCR, and TCRdb's table has in-frame clones only and misses some. The repertoire holds about 1 million clones, approximately 70% seen once, with around 1.5% in the top ten. Source material: memory CD4+ T cells sorted from blood. As to subset: CD45RA-negative fraction. The receptor source for this set is a man younger than 30 in good health.

J is TRBJ2-3 and V is TRBV30; 9 bases fit TRBD1. CDR3 length: 15 amino acids. The V gene's germline CDR1 is GTSNPN and CDR2 SVGIG (reference sequence). Losses at the gene ends were 1 base for V and 9 bases for J; bases not matched to a gene: 11. The DNA of the CDR3 is TGTGCCTGGAGTGGGGGGACAGGGAAACTCCTAACGCAGTATTTT. Translated: CAWSGGTGKLLTQYF.

The chain combines TRBV6-5 with TRBJ1-2; D ambiguous. The CDR3 covers 12 residues. From germline, CDR1 is MNHEY and CDR2 SVGAGI. V dropped 8 bases and J dropped 8 bases, with 15 bases sitting between them. The CDR3 region is CASADGVLGYTF. In DNA form, the CDR3 reads TGTGCCAGCGCGGACGGGGTATTGGGCTACACCTTC.

The rearrangement links TRBV5-4 to TRBJ1-6; 7 bases fit TRBD1. The CDR3 is made up of 13 amino acids. The germline gives CDR1 SGHNT, CDR2 YYREEE (reference sequence). J lost 8 bases, V lost 4 bases, and 3 bases had no gene match. This CDR3 reads CASSLGTDSPLHF. In nucleotides, the CDR3 is TGTGCCAGCAGCCTCGGGACAGATTCACCCCTCCACTTT.

The chain employs TRBV7-2 and TRBJ1-1; D gene ambiguous. The CDR3 totals 13 residues. From germline, CDR1 is SGHTA and CDR2 FQGNSA. V lost 1 base to trimming and J lost 1 base, with 4 bases between them. The CDR3 loop is CASSLVTNTEAFF. CDR3 sequence (DNA): TGTGCCAGCAGCTTAGTCACGAACACTGAAGCTTTCTTT.

The chain couples TRBV6-6 to TRBJ1-4; 8 nucleotides line up with TRBD1. The CDR3 sequence is 16 residues long. Germline assignment: CDR1 MNHNY and CDR2 SVGAGI (reference sequence). V lost 4 bases, J lost 2 bases, and 6 bases stayed unmatched. For the CDR3, the DNA is TGTGCCAGCAGTTTACAGGGGGTTGGTACTAATGAAAAACTGTTTTTT. It encodes CASSLQGVGTNEKLFF.

For this clone: A much bigger clone sits one base away, suggesting this may be a read error. The chain carries TRBV5-4 and TRBJ1-2; the D is unclear. CDR1 is SGHNT, CDR2 YYREEE, per germline (reference sequence). The CDR3 sequence is 12 residues long. V gave up 2 bases and J gave up 1 base, with 3 bases separating them. In DNA, the CDR3 is TGTGCCAGCAGCTTCGATAACTATGGCTACACCTTC. Translating gives CASSFDNYGYTF. The full variable domain, completed using reference TRBV5-4 and TRBJ1-2, is ETGVTQSPTHLIKTRGQQVTLRCSSQSGHNTVSWYQQALGQGPQFIFQYYREEENGRGNFPPRFSGLQFPNYSSELNVNALELDDSALYLCASSFDNYGYTFGSGTRLTVV.

The chain links TRBV4-2 to TRBJ1-2; tentative D call: TRBD1 (5 bases). In germline, CDR1 is LGHNA, CDR2 YNFKEQ. Trimming removed 2 bases from V and 3 bases from J, with 13 bases in between. The CDR3 runs to 15 residues. In nucleotides, the CDR3 is TGTGCCAGCAGCCAAACCCGGCAGGGTGACTATGGCTACACCTTC. Translating gives CASSQTRQGDYGYTF.

Comments on this clone: Possible read error: a much larger clone is one base away. This same CDR3 is encoded by further DNA sequences in the sample. The J gene is TRBJ2-6, the V gene TRBV5-8; D remains ambiguous. The V end lost 4 bases, the J end lost 1 base, and 3 bases lay between the germline ends. The CDR3 has 13 amino acids. Germline V gene data show CDR1 as SGHTS and CDR2 as YDEGEE. The CDR3 sequence is CASSLSGANVLTF. CDR3 bases: TGTGCCAGCAGCCTATCTGGGGCCAACGTCCTGACTTTC. Full variable domain (outside the CDR3, taken from reference TRBV5-8 and TRBJ2-6): EAGVTQSPTHLIKTRGQQATLRCSPISGHTSVYWYQQALGLGLQFLLWYDEGEERNRGNFPPRFSGRQFPNYSSELNVNALELEDSALYLCASSLSGANVLTFGAGSRLTVL.

To note about this clone: The identical CDR3 is also encoded by other nucleotide sequences in the sample. The chain joins TRBV19 to TRBJ2-3; no clear D. The CDR3 has 12 amino acids. Deletions cut 0 bases from V and 7 bases from J, with 5 bases between. Germline V gives CDR1 LNHDA, CDR2 SQIVND (reference sequence). DNA for the CDR3: TGTGCCAGTAGTATAGACAGCTATACGCAGTATTTT. Residues: CASSIDSYTQYF.

This clone was detected a few times. The chain links TRBV5-1 to TRBJ2-5; no definite D call. Germline CDR1 SGHRS, CDR2 YFSETQ. The CDR3 runs to 14 residues. The V end lost 1 base, the J end lost 5 bases, and 12 bases lay between the germline ends. The CDR3, as DNA: TGCGCCAGCAGCTTGATTTCTACAGCCGAGACCCAGTACTTC. It is translated as CASSLISTAETQYF.

Worth noting for this clone: This sample also contains other DNA sequences that code for the same CDR3. The chain recombines TRBV5-1 with TRBJ1-4; D remains ambiguous. Germline CDR1 and CDR2: SGHRS and YFSETQ. The V end was cut by 0 bases, the J end by 0 bases, with 6 bases between. The CDR3 totals 15 residues. CDR3 sequence (DNA): TGCGCCAGCAGCTTGGGGAGCTCAACTAATGAAAAACTGTTTTTT. It translates to CASSLGSSTNEKLFF.

The chain links TRBV28 to TRBJ1-6, with a weak D call TRBD1 (6 bases). Germline V gene sequence: CDR1 MDHEN, CDR2 SYDVKM. CDR3 length equals 16 residues. V lost 6 bases, J lost 8 bases, and 20 bases lay in between. Here the CDR3 DNA reads TGTGCCAGCAGCGACAGGATTAAAGCGGCGTATTCACCCCTCCACTTT. Translation: CASSDRIKAAYSPLHF.

This chain joins TRBV4-1 and TRBJ2-3, with unresolved D. Looked up from germline, CDR1 is MGHRA and CDR2 is YSYEKL. The ends were cut back, 1 base at V and 7 bases at J, with 9 bases in the middle. The CDR3 is made up of 13 amino acids. The CDR3 sequence is CASSQGLLYTQYF. CDR3 nucleotide sequence: TGCGCCAGCAGCCAAGGTTTGTTGTATACGCAGTATTTT.

The V gene is TRBV5-1, the J gene TRBJ2-5; TRBD2 aligns across 14 bases. This CDR3 has 16 residues. The J segment lost 1 base and the V segment lost 4 bases, leaving 3 bases of the junction unmatched. Germline V gene lookup returns CDR1 SGHRS and CDR2 YFSETQ. In nucleotides, the CDR3 is TGCGCCAGCAGCGCCGGGACTAGCGGGGGCCAAGAGACCCAGTACTTC. Encoded protein: CASSAGTSGGQETQYF.

This clone has a single count. Other DNA sequences from this sample encode an identical CDR3 as well. V gene TRBV6-6 combines with J gene TRBJ1-1, with D perhaps TRBD1 (6 bases). Trimming left V 2 bases short and J 7 bases short, with 14 bases between. CDR1 and CDR2 (germline): MNHNY, SVGAGI (reference sequence). The CDR3 length is 14 residues. The CDR3 bases are TGTGCCAGCAGTTACCCGAGGGGGTTGGGTGAAGCTTTCTTT. It translates to CASSYPRGLGEAFF.

This clone was recorded a few times. The same CDR3 arises from other DNA sequences in this sample as well. The V gene is TRBV19, the J gene TRBJ1-1; 9 bases fit TRBD1. CDR3 size: 13 residues. V gave up 3 bases and J gave up 5 bases; unmatched junction bases: 1. Germline CDR1 reads LNHDA; CDR2 reads SQIVND (reference sequence). CDR3 coding DNA: TGTGCCAGTAGTATCGACAGGGGGACTGAAGCTTTCTTT. As protein: CASSIDRGTEAFF.

This CDR3 is CASSKSLGTVQETQYF. The CDR3 bases are TGTGCCAGTAGCAAATCACTCGGGACAGTCCAAGAGACCCAGTACTTC. The genes are TRBV19 and TRBJ2-5; the match to TRBD1 covers 7 bases. The CDR3 is made up of 16 amino acids. CDR1 LNHDA and CDR2 SQIVND come from the germline V gene (reference sequence). With V trimmed by 6 bases and J by 1 base, 11 bases remained unmatched.

This clone was seen only a few times. Mismatch with germline at one junction end may stem from a read error. The same CDR3 arises from other DNA sequences in this sample as well. This chain uses TRBV7-7 with TRBJ2-2, with D possibly being TRBD1 or TRBD2 (5 bases each). The CDR3 has 14 amino acids. Germline V lookup: CDR1 SSHAT, CDR2 FNYEAQ (reference sequence). CDR3 bases: TGTGCTAGCAGCCTCGGGACCAACACCGGGGAGCTGTTTTTT. Amino acids: CASSLGTNTGELFF.

The rearrangement joins TRBV5-1 to TRBJ2-3; 12 nucleotides line up with TRBD2. The CDR3 consists of 16 residues. The V segment lost 4 bases and the J segment 5 bases; nucleotides outside the gene matches: 8. The V gene's germline CDR1 is SGHRS and CDR2 YFSETQ. CDR3 in DNA: TGCGCCAGCAGCGCAAGACTAGCGGGAGTGGGAGATACGCAGTATTTT. This gives the protein CASSARLAGVGDTQYF.

The table lists this clone with a count of one. This chain links TRBV19 with TRBJ2-7; no firm D call. CDR1 LNHDA and CDR2 SQIVND come from the germline V gene (reference sequence). Between the trimmed V and J ends, which lost 3 bases and 5 bases, there was a span of 11 bases. The CDR3 runs to 13 residues. CDR3 nucleotide sequence: TGTGCCAGTAGTATTCGGGCAGAGGACGAGCAGTACTTC. Translation gives CASSIRAEDEQYF. Together with reference TRBV19 and TRBJ2-7, the CDR3 gives the full variable domain: DGGITQSPKYLFRKEGQNVTLSCEQNLNHDAMYWYRQDPGQGLRLIYYSQIVNDFQKGDIAEGYSVSREKKESFPLTVTSAQKNPTAFYLCASSIRAEDEQYFGPGTRLTVT.

Details on this clone: The sample carries other DNA sequences with the same CDR3. The gene calls are TRBV5-1 and TRBJ2-3; TRBD2 matches at 8 bases. The CDR3 is 15 residues long. In germline, CDR1 is SGHRS, CDR2 YFSETQ. V trimming: 1 base; J trimming: 2 bases; junction bases outside the gene matches: 3. The CDR3 loop is CASSLPSGSTDTQYF. CDR3 DNA sequence: TGCGCCAGCAGCTTGCCTAGCGGGTCCACAGATACGCAGTATTTT.

The chain's CDR3 is CASSLRQGHYGYTF. CDR3 bases: TGTGCCAGCAGCTTAAGACAGGGCCACTATGGCTACACCTTC. This chain uses TRBV7-9 with TRBJ1-2, with 7 bases lining up with TRBD1. V lost 2 bases to trimming and J lost 3 bases; unmatched junction nucleotides: 3. The CDR3 loop spans 14 amino acids. Germline-derived CDR1 and CDR2 are SEHNR and FQNEAQ (reference sequence).

This clone was seen just once. The V gene is TRBV4-1, the J gene TRBJ2-5; 12 bases map to TRBD2. The CDR3 runs 16 residues. Germline values: CDR1 MGHRA, CDR2 YSYEKL. Germline trimming cut 1 base from V and 2 bases from J; bases unmatched to any gene: 2. The DNA of the CDR3 is TGCGCCAGCAGCCAAGGGCTAGCGGGAGGGCAAGAGACCCAGTACTTC. Its protein product is CASSQGLAGGQETQYF.

This clone was recorded a few times. The rearrangement uses TRBV27 and TRBJ2-2; 9 bases map to TRBD2. Per germline, CDR1 MNHEY and CDR2 SMNVEV (reference sequence). This CDR3 comprises 18 residues. After removal of 6 bases from V and 3 bases from J, the junction contained 14 bases not matched to a gene. The CDR3: CASRLSGGTTYYTGELFF. The DNA for the CDR3 is TGTGCCAGCAGACTGAGCGGGGGGACGACCTACTACACCGGGGAGCTGTTTTTT.

A word on this clone: Other DNA sequences from this sample encode an identical CDR3 as well. This rearrangement joins TRBV30 to TRBJ2-3; D tentatively reads TRBD1 or TRBD2 (5 bases each). The CDR3 runs 11 residues. V was shortened by 1 base and J by 8 bases, with 7 bases between the two germline ends. Germline V gene lookup returns CDR1 GTSNPN and CDR2 SVGIG (reference sequence). The CDR3 coding sequence is TGTGCCTGGAGTGCAGGGAGTACGCAGTATTTT. Translated: CAWSAGSTQYF.

The gene calls are TRBV7-6 and TRBJ2-1, with D uncertain. This CDR3 is 12 amino acids long. The germline V and J ends were trimmed by 4 bases and 5 bases, with 6 bases remaining between them. CDR1 is SGHVS and CDR2 is FNYEAQ in the germline V gene. The CDR3 coding sequence is TGTGCCAGCAGCTCACCGGACAATGAGCAGTTCTTC. Protein sequence: CASSSPDNEQFF.

The chain links TRBV6-1 to TRBJ1-5; 7 nucleotides line up with TRBD1. The CDR3 length is 17 residues. Per the germline V gene, CDR1 is MNHNS and CDR2 is SASEGT. V shed 1 base and J 3 bases; nucleotides not matched to a gene: 9. CDR3 in amino acids: CASSEGRPTGTNQPQHF. The DNA of the CDR3 is TGTGCCAGCAGTGAAGGAAGGCCGACAGGGACCAATCAGCCCCAGCATTTT.

The J gene is TRBJ1-5, the V gene TRBV7-2; D may be TRBD1 (6 bases). CDR1 is SGHTA and CDR2 is FQGNSA in the germline V gene. The CDR3 consists of 15 residues. The V end was cut by 8 bases, the J end by 6 bases, with 20 bases between. The CDR3 loop is CASDWGGLGRQPQHF. DNA for the CDR3: TGTGCCAGCGACTGGGGGGGGCTAGGTCGTCAGCCCCAGCATTTT.